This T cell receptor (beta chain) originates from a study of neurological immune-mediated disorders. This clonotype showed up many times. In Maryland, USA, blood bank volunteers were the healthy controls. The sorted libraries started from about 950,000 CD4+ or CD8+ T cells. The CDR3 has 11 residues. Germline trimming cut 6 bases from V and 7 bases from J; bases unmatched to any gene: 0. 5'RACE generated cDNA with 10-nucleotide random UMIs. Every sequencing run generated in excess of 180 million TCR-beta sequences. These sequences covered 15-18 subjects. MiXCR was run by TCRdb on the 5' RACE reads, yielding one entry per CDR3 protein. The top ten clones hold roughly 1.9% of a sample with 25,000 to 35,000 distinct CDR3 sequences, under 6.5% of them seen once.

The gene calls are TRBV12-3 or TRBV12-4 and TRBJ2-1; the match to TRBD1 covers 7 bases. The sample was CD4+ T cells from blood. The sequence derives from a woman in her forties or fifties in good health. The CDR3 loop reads CASRTGNEQFF. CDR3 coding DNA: TGTGCCAGCAGGACAGGGAATGAGCAGTTCTTC.